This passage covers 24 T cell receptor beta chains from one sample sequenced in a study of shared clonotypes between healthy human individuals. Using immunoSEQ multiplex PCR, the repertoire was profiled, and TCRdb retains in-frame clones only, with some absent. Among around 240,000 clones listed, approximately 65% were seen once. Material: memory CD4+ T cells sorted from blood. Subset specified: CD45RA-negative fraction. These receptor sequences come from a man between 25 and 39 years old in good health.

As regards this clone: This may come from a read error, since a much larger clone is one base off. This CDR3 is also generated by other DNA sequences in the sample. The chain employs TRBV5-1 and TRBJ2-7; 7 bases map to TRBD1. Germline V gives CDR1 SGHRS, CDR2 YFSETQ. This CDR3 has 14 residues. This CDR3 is CASSVDRTSYEQYF. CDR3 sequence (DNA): TGCGCCAGCAGCGTGGACAGGACTTCCTACGAGCAGTACTTT.

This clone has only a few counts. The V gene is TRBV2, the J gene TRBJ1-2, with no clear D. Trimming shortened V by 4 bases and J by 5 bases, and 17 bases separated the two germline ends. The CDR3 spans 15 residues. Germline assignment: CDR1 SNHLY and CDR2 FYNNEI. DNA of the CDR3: TGTGCCAGCAGTGGATCGCCGCACTCGGGTTATGGCTACACCTTC. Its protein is CASSGSPHSGYGYTF.

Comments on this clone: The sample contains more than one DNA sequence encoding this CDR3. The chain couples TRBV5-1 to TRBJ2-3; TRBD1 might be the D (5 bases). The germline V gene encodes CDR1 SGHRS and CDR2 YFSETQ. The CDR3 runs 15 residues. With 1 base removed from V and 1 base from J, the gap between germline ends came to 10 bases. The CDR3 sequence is CASSLRGMGTDTQYF. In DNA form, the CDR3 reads TGCGCCAGCAGCTTGAGGGGAATGGGCACAGATACGCAGTATTTT. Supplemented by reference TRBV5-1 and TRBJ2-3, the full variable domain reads KAGVTQTPRYLIKTRGQQVTLSCSPISGHRSVSWYQQTPGQGLQFLFEYFSETQRNKGNFPGRFSGRQFSNSRSEMNVSTLELGDSALYLCASSLRGMGTDTQYFGPGTRLTVL.

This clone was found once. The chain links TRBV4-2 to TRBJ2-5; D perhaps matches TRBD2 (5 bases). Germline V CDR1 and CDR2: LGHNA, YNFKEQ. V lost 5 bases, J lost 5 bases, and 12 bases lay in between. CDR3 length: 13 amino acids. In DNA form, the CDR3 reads TGTGCCAGCAGCTCGTCTAGCATGGAGACCCAGTACTTC. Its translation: CASSSSSMETQYF.

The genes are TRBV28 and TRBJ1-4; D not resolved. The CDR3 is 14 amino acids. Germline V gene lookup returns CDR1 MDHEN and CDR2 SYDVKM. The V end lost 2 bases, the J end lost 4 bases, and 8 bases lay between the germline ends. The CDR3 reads CASSLVSHNEKLFF. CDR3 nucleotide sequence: TGTGCCAGCAGTTTAGTCTCCCATAATGAAAAACTGTTTTTT.

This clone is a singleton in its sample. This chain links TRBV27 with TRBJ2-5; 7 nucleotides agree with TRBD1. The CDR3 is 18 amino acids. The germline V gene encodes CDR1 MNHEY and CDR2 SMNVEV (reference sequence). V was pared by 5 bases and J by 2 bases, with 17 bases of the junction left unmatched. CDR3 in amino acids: CASSPSFLEPGQQETQYF. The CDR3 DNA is TGTGCCAGCAGTCCCAGCTTCCTCGAACCGGGACAGCAAGAGACCCAGTACTTC.

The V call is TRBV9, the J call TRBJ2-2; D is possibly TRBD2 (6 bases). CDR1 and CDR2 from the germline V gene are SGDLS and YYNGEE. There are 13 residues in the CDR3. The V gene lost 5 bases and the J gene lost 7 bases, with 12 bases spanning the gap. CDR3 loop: CASREGHSGELFF. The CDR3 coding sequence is TGTGCCAGCAGGGAGGGGCATAGCGGGGAGCTGTTTTTT.

For the CDR3, the DNA is TGTGCCAGCAGTGAACCACAGGGCCTAATGAACACTGAAGCTTTCTTT. Its protein is CASSEPQGLMNTEAFF. The gene calls are TRBV6-1 and TRBJ1-1; possibly TRBD1 for D (6 bases). The CDR3 is made up of 16 amino acids. The ends were cut back, 2 bases at V and 0 bases at J, with 13 bases in the middle. CDR1 and CDR2 from the germline V gene are MNHNS and SASEGT.

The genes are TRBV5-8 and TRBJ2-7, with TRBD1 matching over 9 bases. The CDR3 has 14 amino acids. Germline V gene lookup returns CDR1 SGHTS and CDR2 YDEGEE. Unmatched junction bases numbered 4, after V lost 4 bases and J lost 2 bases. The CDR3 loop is CASSVRQGAYEQYF. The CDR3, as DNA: TGTGCCAGCAGCGTTCGACAGGGGGCCTACGAGCAGTACTTC.

CDR3 in amino acids: CASSQVGTRPPGELFF. CDR3 nucleotides: TGCGCCAGCAGCCAAGTGGGGACTAGGCCCCCCGGGGAGCTGTTTTTT. The gene calls are TRBV4-1 and TRBJ2-2, with TRBD2 identical over 8 bases. Per the germline V gene, CDR1 is MGHRA and CDR2 is YSYEKL. After removal of 1 base from V and 6 bases from J, the junction contained 7 bases not matched to a gene. This CDR3 has 16 residues.

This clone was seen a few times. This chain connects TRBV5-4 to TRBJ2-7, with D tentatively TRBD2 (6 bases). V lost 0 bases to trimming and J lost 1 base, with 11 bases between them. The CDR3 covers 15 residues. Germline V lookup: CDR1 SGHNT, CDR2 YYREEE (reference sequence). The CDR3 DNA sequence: TGTGCCAGCAGCTTGGAAGGGACTGAGTCCTACGAGCAGTACTTC. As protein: CASSLEGTESYEQYF. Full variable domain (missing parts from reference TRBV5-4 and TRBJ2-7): ETGVTQSPTHLIKTRGQQVTLRCSSQSGHNTVSWYQQALGQGPQFIFQYYREEENGRGNFPPRFSGLQFPNYSSELNVNALELDDSALYLCASSLEGTESYEQYFGPGTRLTVT.

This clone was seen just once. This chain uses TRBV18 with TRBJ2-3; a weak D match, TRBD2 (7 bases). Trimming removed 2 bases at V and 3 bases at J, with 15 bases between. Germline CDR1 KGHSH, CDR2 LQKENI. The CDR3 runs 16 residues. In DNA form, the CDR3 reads TGTGCCAGCTCACCAGCGGGGGCCGTCGCGACAGATACGCAGTATTTT. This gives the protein CASSPAGAVATDTQYF.

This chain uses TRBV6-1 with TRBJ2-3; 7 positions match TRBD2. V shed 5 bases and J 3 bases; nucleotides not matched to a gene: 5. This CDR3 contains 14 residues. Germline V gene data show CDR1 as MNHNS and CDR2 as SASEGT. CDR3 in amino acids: CASSPLAATDTQYF. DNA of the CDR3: TGTGCCAGCAGTCCTCTAGCGGCAACAGATACGCAGTATTTT.

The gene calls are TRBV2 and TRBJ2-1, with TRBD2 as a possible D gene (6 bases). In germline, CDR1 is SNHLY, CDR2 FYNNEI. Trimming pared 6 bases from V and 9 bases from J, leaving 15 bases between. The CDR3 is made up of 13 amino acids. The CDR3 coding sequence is TGTGCCAGCAGAGAGTCAACTAGCCCTGAGCAGTTCTTC. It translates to CASRESTSPEQFF.

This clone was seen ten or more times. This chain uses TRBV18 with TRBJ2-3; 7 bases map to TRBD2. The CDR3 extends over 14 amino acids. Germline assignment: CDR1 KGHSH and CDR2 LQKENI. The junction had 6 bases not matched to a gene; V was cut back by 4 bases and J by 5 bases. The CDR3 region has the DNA TGTGCCAGCTCACTTGCGGGAGTGAGAGATACGCAGTATTTT. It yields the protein CASSLAGVRDTQYF. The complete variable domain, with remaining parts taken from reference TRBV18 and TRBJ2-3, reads NAGVMQNPRHLVRRRGQEARLRCSPMKGHSHVYWYRQLPEEGLKFMVYLQKENIIDESGMPKERFSAEFPKEGPSILRIQQVVRGDSAAYFCASSLAGVRDTQYFGPGTRLTVL.

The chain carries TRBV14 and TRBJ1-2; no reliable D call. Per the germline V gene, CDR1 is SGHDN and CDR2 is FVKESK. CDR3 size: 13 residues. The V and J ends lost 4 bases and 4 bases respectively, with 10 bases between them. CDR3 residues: CASSRTSAYGYTF. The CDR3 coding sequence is TGTGCCAGCAGCCGCACGTCGGCCTATGGCTACACCTTC.

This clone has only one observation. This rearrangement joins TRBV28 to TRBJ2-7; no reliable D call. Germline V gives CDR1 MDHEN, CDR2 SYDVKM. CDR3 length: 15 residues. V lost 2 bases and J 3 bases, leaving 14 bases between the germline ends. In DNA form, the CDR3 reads TGTGCCAGCAGTTTAAGCCAGACCTTCAACTACGAGCAGTACTTC. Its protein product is CASSLSQTFNYEQYF.

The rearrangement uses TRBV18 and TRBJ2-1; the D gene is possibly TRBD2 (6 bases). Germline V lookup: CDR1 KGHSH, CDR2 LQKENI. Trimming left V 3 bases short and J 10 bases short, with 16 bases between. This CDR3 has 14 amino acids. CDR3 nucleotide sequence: TGTGCCAGCTCACCCAAAACGGGAGAAGGGGAGCAGTTCTTC. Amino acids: CASSPKTGEGEQFF.

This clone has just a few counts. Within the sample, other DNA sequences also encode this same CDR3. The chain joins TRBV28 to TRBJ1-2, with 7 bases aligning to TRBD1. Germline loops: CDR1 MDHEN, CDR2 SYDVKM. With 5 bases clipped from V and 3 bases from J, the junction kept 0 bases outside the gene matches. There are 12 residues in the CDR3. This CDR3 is CASSQGDYGYTF. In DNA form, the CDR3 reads TGTGCCAGCAGTCAGGGGGACTATGGCTACACCTTC.

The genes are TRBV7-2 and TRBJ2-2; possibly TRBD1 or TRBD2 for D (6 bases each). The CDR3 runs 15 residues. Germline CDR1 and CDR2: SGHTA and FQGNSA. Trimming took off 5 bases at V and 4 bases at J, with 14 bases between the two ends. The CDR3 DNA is TGTGCCAGCAGCCAGCGTGGGGGGCGCACCGGGGAGCTGTTTTTT. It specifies CASSQRGGRTGELFF.

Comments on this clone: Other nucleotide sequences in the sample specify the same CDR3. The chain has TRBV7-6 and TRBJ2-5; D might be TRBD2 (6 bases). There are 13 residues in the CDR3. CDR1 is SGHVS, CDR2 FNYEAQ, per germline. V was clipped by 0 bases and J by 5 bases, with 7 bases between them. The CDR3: CASSLAGGETQYF. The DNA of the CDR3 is TGTGCCAGCAGCTTAGCGGGAGGTGAGACCCAGTACTTC.

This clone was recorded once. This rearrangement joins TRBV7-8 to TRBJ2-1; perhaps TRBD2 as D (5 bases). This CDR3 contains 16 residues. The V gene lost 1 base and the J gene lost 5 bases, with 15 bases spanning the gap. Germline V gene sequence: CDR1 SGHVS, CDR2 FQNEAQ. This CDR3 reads CASSLDLALGNNEQFF. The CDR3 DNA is TGTGCCAGCAGCTTAGATCTCGCACTCGGGAACAATGAGCAGTTCTTC.

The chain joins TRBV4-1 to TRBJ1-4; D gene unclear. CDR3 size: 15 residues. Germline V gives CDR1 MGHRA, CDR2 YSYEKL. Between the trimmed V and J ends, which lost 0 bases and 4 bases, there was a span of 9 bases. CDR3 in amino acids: CASSQDPGYNEKLFF. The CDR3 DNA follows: TGCGCCAGCAGCCAAGATCCGGGGTATAATGAAAAACTGTTTTTT.

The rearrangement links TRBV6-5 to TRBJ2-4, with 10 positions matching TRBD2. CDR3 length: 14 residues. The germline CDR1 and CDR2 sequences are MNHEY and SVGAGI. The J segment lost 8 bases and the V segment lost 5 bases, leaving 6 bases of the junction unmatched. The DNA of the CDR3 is TGTGCCAGCAGTCTAGCGGGAGCATGGGACATTCAGTACTTC. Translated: CASSLAGAWDIQYF.